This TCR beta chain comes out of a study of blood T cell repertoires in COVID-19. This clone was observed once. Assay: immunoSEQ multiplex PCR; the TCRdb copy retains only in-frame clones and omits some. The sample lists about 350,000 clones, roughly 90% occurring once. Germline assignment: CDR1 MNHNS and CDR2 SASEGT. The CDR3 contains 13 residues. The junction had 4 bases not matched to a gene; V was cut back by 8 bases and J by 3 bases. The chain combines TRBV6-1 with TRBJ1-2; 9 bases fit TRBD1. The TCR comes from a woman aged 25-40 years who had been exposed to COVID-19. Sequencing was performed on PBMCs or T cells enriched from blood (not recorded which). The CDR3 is CASGQGLDYGYTF. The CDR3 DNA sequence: TGTGCCAGCGGACAGGGGTTGGACTATGGCTACACCTTC.